Sequencing of this TCR beta chain was carried out in a study of cytomegalovirus exposure and HLA in healthy donors. This PCR relied on a set of 60 Vbeta primers and 13 Jbeta primers. As handled by the study authors: A later analysis tallied approximately 87 million unique TCR beta chains, 8.5 million to 11 million of them shared. Here immunoSEQ multiplex PCR was the method, and the copy in TCRdb shows in-frame clones only, minus some. The DNA gave D and trimming, while V, J and clone size come from that table. The data show around 160,000 clones, 60% to 80% seen once. This CDR3 has 14 amino acids. Germline V gene sequence: CDR1 MNHNS, CDR2 SASEGT. V gave up 6 bases and J gave up 1 base; unmatched junction bases: 3.

The sequenced material came from PBMCs. This TCR derives from a man aged 45-65 years in good health and CMV-seropositive. The chain is built from TRBV6-1 and TRBJ1-1; TRBD1 agrees at 9 bases. CDR3 in DNA: TGTGCCAGCAGATGGGACAGGGAGAACACTGAAGCTTTCTTT. Residues: CASRWDRENTEAFF.